What follows describes a single TCR beta chain. No antigen is known for it. These data are taken from a study of cytomegalovirus exposure and HLA in healthy donors. The CDR3 totals 15 residues. The V gene's germline CDR1 is MNHEY and CDR2 SMNVEV (reference sequence). Trimming removed 3 bases from V and 6 bases from J, with 18 bases in between. General study results and limits: Sequencing probably produced one cluster of sequence variants that were highly shared. According to the study, 150 to 200 TCR beta chains were cytomegalovirus-associated.

PCR used 60 Vbeta primers and 13 Jbeta primers. Some clones are missing from TCRdb's copy, which holds only in-frame ones; the method was immunoSEQ multiplex PCR. In the table there are 90,000 to 100,000 clones, 70% to 80% of which are singletons. This TCR was recovered from a female donor in good health and CMV-seronegative. The chain combines TRBV27 with TRBJ2-7; possibly TRBD2 for D (6 bases). The source material was PBMCs. CDR3 bases: TGTGCCAGCAGTTTGTTGACAGCCCTGGGGGGCGAGCAGTACTTC. Protein sequence: CASSLLTALGGEQYF.